This TCR beta chain was profiled in a study of cytomegalovirus exposure and HLA in healthy donors. PCR amplification relied on 60 Vbeta primers (plus 13 Jbeta primers). Method: immunoSEQ multiplex PCR; TCRdb's copy keeps in-frame clones and lacks some. Seen here are 130,000 to 150,000 clones, approximately 79% observed once, and the top ten hold less than 2%. General study results and limits: Later analysis identified several of the most significant clusters that appeared linked to common viral pathogens. Rare TCR sequences dominated, though some public TCRs recurred in many donors. About 87% or about 30% of the time was how often most TCR beta V segments were productive, according to an earlier analysis. The study had only CMV serostatus as immune exposure information.

This clone was found many times. The antigen remains unidentified. Sequencing was carried out using PBMCs. The origin of this receptor is a woman under 40 in good health and CMV-seronegative.

The CDR3 region is CASSLGPSSYEQYF. The CDR3 DNA is TGCGCCAGCAGCTTGGGCCCTAGCTCCTACGAGCAGTACTTC. This chain joins TRBV5-1 and TRBJ2-7, with D uncertain. V lost 0 bases and J 0 bases, leaving 7 bases between the germline ends. The CDR3 covers 14 residues. Per the germline V gene, CDR1 is SGHRS and CDR2 is YFSETQ.